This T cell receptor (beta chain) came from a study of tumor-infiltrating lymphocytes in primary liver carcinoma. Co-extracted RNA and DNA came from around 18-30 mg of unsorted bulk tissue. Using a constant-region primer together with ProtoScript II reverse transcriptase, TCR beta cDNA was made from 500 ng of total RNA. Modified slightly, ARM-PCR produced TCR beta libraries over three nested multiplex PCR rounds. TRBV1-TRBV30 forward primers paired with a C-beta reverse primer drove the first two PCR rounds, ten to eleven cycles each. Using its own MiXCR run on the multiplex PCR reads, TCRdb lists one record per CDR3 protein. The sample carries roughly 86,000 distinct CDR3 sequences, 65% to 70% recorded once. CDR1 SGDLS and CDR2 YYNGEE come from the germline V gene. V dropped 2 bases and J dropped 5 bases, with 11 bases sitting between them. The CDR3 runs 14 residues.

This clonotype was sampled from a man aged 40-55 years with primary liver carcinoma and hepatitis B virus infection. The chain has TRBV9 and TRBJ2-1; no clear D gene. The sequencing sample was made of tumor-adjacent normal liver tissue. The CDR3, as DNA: TGTGCCAGCAGCGTCTCTTCCTTGAACAATGAGCAGTTCTTC. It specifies CASSVSSLNNEQFF.